The table lists the clone carrying this TCR beta chain with a few counts. This record comes from a study of CD8+ T cells in alopecia areata. Treatment described: oral pan-JAK inhibitor, 5-10 mg twice daily. cDNA reverse transcribed from extracted RNA served as the sequencing template. Data came from immunoSEQ multiplex PCR; TCRdb stores just in-frame clones and leaves some out. The profile shows 180,000 or so clones, about three fifths of them singletons. The sequenced sample was CD4+ T cells sorted from blood, obtained at week 24, from a patient treated with tofacitinib. The clonotype comes from a human donor with alopecia areata.

The CDR3 region has the DNA TGTGCCAGCAGCCCCCGGGGGTCGGGGACTGAAGCTTTCTTT. Translation: CASSPRGSGTEAFF. The chain uses TRBV7-3 and TRBJ1-1; tentatively, D is TRBD1 (5 bases). Trimming removed 5 bases at V and 5 bases at J, with 15 bases between. Germline V gives CDR1 SGHTA, CDR2 FQGTGA. CDR3 length: 14 amino acids.